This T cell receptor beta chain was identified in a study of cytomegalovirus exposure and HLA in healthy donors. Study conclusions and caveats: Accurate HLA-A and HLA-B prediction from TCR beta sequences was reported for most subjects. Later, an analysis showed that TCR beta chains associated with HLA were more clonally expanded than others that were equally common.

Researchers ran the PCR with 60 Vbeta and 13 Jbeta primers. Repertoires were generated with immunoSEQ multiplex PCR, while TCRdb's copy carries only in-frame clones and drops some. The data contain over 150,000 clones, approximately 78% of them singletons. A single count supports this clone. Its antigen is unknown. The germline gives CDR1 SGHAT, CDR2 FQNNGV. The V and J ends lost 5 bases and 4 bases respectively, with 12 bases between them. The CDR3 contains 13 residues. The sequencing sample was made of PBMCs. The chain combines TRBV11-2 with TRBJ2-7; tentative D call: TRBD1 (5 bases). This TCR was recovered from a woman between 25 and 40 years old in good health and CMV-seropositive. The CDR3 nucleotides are TGTGCCAGCAGCCCCCAGACAGAATACGAGCAGTACTTC. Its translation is CASSPQTEYEQYF.